This T cell receptor (beta chain) came from a study of T-cell memory formation after mild COVID-19. As for the study in general: The two donors had largely donor-specific TCR clusters.

This clonotype has only a few counts. Its antigen is as yet unknown. General study results and limits: The authors left the SARS-CoV-2 specificity of second-wave clones peaking on day 37 unconfirmed. Pre-infection memory already had some responding clones, implying cross-reactive memory joined.

5'RACE with constant-segment primers built TCRalpha and TCRbeta cDNA libraries with UMIs. Each CDR3 protein is one row after TCRdb ran MiXCR on the 5' RACE reads. The sample yields about 180,000 distinct CDR3 sequences, roughly 17% seen once. Between the trimmed V and J ends, which lost 0 bases and 0 bases, there was a span of 11 bases. CDR1 is KGHDR and CDR2 is SFDVKD in the germline V gene. CDR3 length equals 17 residues. The receptor comes from an adult woman who had mild COVID-19 (a few samples of this study predate the infection). Cell type and time point are not known. The sample comprised PBMCs or a T cell subset sorted from them (not recorded which). This chain joins TRBV24-1 and TRBJ2-1, with D possibly being TRBD1 (5 bases). The CDR3 DNA follows: TGTGCCACCAGTGATTTGAGACCCCAGGGCTCCTACAATGAGCAGTTCTTC. Translated, it gives CATSDLRPQGSYNEQFF.